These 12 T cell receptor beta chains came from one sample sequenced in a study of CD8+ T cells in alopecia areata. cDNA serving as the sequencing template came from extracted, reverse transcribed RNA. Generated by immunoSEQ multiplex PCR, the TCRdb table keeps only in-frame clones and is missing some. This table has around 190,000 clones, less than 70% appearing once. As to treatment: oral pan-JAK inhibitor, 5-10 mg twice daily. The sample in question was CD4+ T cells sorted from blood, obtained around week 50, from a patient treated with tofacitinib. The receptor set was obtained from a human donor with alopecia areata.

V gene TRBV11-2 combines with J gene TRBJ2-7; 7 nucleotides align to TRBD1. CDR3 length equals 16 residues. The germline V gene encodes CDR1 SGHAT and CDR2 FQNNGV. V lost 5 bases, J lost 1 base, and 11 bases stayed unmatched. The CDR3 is CASSLYGQVRSYEQYF. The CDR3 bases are TGTGCCAGCAGCCTATACGGACAGGTCAGGTCCTACGAGCAGTACTTC.

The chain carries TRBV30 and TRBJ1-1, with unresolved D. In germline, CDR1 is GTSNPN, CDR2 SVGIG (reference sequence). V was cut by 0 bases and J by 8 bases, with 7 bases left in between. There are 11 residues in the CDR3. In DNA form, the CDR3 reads TGTGCCTGGAGTGTACTGAGGGAAGCTTTCTTT. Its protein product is CAWSVLREAFF.

The CDR3: CSGRIANTEAFF. The CDR3 DNA reads as TGCAGCGGAAGAATTGCGAACACTGAAGCTTTCTTT. The chain recombines TRBV29-1 with TRBJ1-1; D uncertain. The CDR3 length is 12 residues. V was trimmed by 7 bases and J by 1 base, leaving 10 bases between them. Germline values: CDR1 SQVTM, CDR2 ANQGSEA. Filled out from reference TRBV29-1 and TRBJ1-1, the complete variable domain reads SAVISQKPSRDICQRGTSLTIQCQVDSQVTMMFWYRQQPGQSLTLIATANQGSEATYESGFVIDKFPISRPNLTFSTLTVSNMSPEDSSIYLCSGRIANTEAFFGQGTRLTVV.

CDR3 region: CASSQGGLDRVSGANVLTF. Written as DNA, the CDR3 is TGCGCCAGCAGCCAAGGGGGTTTGGACAGGGTCTCTGGGGCCAACGTCCTGACTTTC. The J gene is TRBJ2-6, the V gene TRBV4-3; 8 bases agree with TRBD1. With V trimmed by 1 base and J by 0 bases, 8 bases remained unmatched. The CDR3 consists of 19 residues. Germline CDR1 is LGHNA and CDR2 is YSLEER.

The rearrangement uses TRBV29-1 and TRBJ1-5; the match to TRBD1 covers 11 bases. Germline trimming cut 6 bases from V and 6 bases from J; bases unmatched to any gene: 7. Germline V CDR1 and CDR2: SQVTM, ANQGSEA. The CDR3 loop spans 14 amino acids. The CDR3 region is CSVAGQGDGQPQHF. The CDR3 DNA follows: TGCAGCGTCGCGGGACAGGGGGACGGTCAGCCCCAGCATTTT.

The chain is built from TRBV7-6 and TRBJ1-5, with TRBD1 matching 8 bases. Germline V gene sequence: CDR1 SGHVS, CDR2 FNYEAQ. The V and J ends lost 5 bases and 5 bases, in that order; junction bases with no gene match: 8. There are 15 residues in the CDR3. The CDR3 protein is CASSLYWGQDQPQHF. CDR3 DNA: TGTGCCAGCAGCCTGTACTGGGGACAGGATCAGCCCCAGCATTTT.

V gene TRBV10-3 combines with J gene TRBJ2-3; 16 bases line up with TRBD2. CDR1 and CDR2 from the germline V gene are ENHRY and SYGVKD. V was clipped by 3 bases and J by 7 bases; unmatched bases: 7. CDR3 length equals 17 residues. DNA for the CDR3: TGTGCCATCAGTGAAACGGGACTAGCGGGGGGGCCCTATACGCAGTATTTT. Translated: CAISETGLAGGPYTQYF.

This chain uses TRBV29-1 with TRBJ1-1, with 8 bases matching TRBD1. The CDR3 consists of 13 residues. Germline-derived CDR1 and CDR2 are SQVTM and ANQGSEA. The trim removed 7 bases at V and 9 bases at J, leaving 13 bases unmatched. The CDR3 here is CSATGQGEIKAFF. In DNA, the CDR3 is TGCAGCGCAACAGGACAGGGCGAAATAAAAGCTTTCTTT. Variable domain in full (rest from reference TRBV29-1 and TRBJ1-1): SAVISQKPSRDICQRGTSLTIQCQVDSQVTMMFWYRQQPGQSLTLIATANQGSEATYESGFVIDKFPISRPNLTFSTLTVSNMSPEDSSIYLCSATGQGEIKAFFGQGTRLTVV.

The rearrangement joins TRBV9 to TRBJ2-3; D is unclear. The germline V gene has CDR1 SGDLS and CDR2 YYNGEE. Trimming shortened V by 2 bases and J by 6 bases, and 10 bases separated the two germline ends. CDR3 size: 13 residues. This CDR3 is CASSVASMDTQYF. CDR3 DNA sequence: TGTGCCAGCAGCGTCGCCAGCATGGATACGCAGTATTTT.

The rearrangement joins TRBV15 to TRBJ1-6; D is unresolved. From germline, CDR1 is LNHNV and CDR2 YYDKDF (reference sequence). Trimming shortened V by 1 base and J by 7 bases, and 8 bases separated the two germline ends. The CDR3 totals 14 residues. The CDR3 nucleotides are TGTGCCACCAGCAGAGGACGGATAAATTCACCCCTCCACTTT. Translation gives CATSRGRINSPLHF.

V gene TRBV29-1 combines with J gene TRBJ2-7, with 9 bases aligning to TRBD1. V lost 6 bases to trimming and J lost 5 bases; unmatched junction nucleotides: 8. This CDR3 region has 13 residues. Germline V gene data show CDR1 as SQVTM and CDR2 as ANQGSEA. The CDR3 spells CSVGGTGLNEQYF. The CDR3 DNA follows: TGCAGCGTGGGGGGGACAGGGTTAAACGAGCAGTACTTC.

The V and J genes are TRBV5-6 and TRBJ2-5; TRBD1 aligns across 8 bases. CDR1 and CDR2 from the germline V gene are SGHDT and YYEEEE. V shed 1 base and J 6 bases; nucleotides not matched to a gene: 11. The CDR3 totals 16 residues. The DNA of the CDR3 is TGTGCCAGCAGCTTGCAGGGGGCCAGGGGGCAGAAGACCCAGTACTTC. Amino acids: CASSLQGARGQKTQYF.